This TCR beta chain is drawn from a study of beta chain features in type 1 diabetes. Study-level information: The study examined about 100 million sorted cells across all samples. General study findings and limits: Moderate yet significant TCRB CDR3 shortening was seen in Type 1 diabetes patients in all four CD4+ subsets. Reduced insertions and increased deletions marked VDJ junctions in type 1 diabetes patients.

Per the germline V gene, CDR1 is ENHRY and CDR2 is SYGVKD. The CDR3 sequence is 17 residues long. Trimming at V came to 0 bases and at J to 1 base, leaving 5 bases not matched to a gene. This clone has just a few counts. As yet, its antigen is unknown. The study reverse transcribed the entire isolated RNA, so it sequenced expressed TCRB transcripts. Assay: immunoSEQ multiplex PCR; the TCRdb copy retains only in-frame clones and omits some. The sample carries 500,000 to 800,000 clones, roughly an eighth recorded once. The sequencing input was naive CD4+ T cells from blood. The chain has TRBV10-3 and TRBJ2-1; 8 nucleotides align to TRBD1. This clonotype originated in a man aged 25 to 40 with type 1 diabetes. The CDR3 nucleotides read TGTGCCATCAGTGAGTCGGGACAGGTCAGTTCCTACAATGAGCAGTTCTTC. This sequence encodes CAISESGQVSSYNEQFF.